This TCR beta chain was sequenced in a study of CD8+ T cells in alopecia areata. V trimming: 4 bases; J trimming: 1 base; junction bases outside the gene matches: 4. The CDR3 contains 14 residues. Germline V gene data show CDR1 as SGHNT and CDR2 as YYREEE (reference sequence). Extracted from the samples, RNA was reverse transcribed into cDNA to serve as the sequencing template. The data were produced by immunoSEQ multiplex PCR, yet TCRdb's version contains in-frame clones alone and is incomplete. Here the sample spans some 30,000 clones, 62% being singletons. Sequencing was carried out using NKG2D-high CD8+ T cells sorted from blood. The chain carries TRBV5-4 and TRBJ2-5; 7 positions agree with TRBD1. The receptor was isolated from a human donor with alopecia areata. CDR3 residues: CASSLGQLQETQYF. CDR3 DNA: TGTGCCAGCAGCCTGGGACAGCTCCAAGAGACCCAGTACTTC.